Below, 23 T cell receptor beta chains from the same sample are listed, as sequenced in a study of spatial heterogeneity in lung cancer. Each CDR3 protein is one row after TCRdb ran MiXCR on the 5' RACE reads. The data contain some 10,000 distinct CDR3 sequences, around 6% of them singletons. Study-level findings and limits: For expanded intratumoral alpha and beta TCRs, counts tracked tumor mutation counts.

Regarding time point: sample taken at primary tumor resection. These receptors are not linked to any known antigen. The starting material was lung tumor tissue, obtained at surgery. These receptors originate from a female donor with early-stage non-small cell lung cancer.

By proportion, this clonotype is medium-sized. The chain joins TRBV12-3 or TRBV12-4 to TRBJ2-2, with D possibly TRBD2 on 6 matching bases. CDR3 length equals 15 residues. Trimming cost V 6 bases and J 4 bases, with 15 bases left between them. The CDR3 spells CASRTSGTLTGELFF. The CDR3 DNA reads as TGTGCCAGCAGAACATCTGGGACTCTCACCGGGGAGCTGTTTTTT.

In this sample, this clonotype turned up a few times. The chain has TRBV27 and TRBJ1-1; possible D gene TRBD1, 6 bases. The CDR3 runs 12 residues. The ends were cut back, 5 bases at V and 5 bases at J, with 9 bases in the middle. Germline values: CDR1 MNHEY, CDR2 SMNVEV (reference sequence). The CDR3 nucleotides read TGTGCCAGCAGTCTTACAGGGACTGAAGCTTTCTTT. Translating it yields CASSLTGTEAFF.

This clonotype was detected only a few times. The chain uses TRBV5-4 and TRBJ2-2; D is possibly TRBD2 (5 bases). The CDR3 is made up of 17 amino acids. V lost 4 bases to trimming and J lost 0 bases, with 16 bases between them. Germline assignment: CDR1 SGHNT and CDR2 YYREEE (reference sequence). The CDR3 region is CASSPAAGGTNTGELFF. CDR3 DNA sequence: TGTGCCAGCAGCCCCGCCGCCGGAGGAACGAACACCGGGGAGCTGTTTTTT.

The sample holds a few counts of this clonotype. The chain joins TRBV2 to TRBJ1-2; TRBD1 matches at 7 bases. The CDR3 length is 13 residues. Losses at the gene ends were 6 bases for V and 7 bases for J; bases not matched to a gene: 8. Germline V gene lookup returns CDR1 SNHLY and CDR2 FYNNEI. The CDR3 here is CASSRDSGGGYTF. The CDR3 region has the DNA TGTGCCAGCAGCCGGGACAGCGGAGGTGGCTACACCTTC.

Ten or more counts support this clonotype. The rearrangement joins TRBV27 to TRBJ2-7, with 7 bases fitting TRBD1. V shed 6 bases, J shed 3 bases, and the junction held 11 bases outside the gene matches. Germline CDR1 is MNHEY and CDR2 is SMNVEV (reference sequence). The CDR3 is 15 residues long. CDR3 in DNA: TGTGCCAGCAGCGAAACTTGGGACAGAAGCTACGAGCAGTACTTC. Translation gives CASSETWDRSYEQYF.

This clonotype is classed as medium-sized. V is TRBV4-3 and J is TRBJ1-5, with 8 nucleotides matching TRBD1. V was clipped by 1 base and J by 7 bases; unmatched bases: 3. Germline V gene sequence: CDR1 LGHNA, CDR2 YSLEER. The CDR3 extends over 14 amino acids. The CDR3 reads CASSQARQGQPQHF. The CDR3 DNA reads TGCGCCAGCAGCCAAGCACGACAGGGGCAGCCCCAGCATTTT.

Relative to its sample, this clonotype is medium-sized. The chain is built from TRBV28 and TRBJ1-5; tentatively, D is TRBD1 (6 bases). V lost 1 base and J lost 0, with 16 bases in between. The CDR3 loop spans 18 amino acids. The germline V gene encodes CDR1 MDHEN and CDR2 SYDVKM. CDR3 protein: CASSLFGRGFYSNQPQHF. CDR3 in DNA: TGTGCCAGCAGTTTATTTGGCAGGGGCTTCTATAGCAATCAGCCCCAGCATTTT.

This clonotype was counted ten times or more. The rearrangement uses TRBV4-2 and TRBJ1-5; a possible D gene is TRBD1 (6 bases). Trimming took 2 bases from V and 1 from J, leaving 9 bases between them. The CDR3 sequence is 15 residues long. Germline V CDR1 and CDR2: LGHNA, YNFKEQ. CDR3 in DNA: TGTGCCAGCAGCCAAAACAGGGAGAGCAATCAGCCCCAGCATTTT. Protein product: CASSQNRESNQPQHF.

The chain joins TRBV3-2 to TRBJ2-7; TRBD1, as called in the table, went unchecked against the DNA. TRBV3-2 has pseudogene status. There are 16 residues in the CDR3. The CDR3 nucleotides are TGTGCCAGCAGCCAGGTTTTCGGGACAGGGGACTACGAGCAGTACGTC. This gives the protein CASSQVFGTGDYEQYV.

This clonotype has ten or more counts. CDR3 in DNA: TGTGCCAGCAGCTTAATGAGGACGGCGAGAACATATAGCAATCAGCCCCAGCATTTT. Its translation: CASSLMRTARTYSNQPQHF. This chain uses TRBV7-4 with TRBJ1-5; D remains ambiguous. The CDR3 consists of 19 residues. Between the trimmed V and J ends, which lost 2 bases and 0 bases, there was a span of 20 bases. CDR1 is SGHVT, CDR2 SQSDAQ, per germline.

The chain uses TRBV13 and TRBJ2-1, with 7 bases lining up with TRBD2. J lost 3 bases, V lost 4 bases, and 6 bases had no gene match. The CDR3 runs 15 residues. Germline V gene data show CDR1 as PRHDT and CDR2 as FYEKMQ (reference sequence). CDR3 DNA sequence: TGTGCCAGCAGCTCTAGGCTAGCGGACTACAATGAGCAGTTCTTC. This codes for CASSSRLADYNEQFF.

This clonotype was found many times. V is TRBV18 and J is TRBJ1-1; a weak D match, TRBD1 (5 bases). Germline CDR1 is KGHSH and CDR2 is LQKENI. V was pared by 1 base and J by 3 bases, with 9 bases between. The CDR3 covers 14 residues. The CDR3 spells CASSPRIGDTEAFF. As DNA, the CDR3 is TGTGCCAGCTCACCACGGATAGGGGACACTGAAGCTTTCTTT.

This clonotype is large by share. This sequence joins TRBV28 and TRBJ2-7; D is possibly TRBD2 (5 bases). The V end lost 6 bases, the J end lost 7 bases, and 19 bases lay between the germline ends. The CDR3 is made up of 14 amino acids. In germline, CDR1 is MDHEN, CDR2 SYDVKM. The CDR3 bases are TGTGCCAGCAGCCGAGCTAGCCCTTTAGGGGAGCAGTACGTC. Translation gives CASSRASPLGEQYV.

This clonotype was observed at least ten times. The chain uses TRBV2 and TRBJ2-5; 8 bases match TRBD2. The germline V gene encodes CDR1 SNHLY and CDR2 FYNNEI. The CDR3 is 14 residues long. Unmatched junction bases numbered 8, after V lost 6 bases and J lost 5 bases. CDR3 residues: CASSRGGPEETQYF. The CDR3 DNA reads TGTGCCAGCAGCCGCGGGGGGCCAGAGGAGACCCAGTACTTC. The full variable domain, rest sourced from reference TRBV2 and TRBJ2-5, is EPEVTQTPSHQVTQMGQEVILRCVPISNHLYFYWYRQILGQKVEFLVSFYNNEISEKSEIFDDQFSVERPDGSNFTLKIRSTKLEDSAMYFCASSRGGPEETQYFGPGTRLLVL.

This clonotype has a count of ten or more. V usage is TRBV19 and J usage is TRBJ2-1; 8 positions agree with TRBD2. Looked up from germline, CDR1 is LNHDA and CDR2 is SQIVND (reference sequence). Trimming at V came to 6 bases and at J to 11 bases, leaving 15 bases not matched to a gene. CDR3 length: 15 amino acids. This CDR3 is CASSERDSGKTQQFF. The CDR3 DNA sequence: TGTGCCAGTAGCGAGCGTGATAGCGGGAAAACACAGCAGTTCTTC.

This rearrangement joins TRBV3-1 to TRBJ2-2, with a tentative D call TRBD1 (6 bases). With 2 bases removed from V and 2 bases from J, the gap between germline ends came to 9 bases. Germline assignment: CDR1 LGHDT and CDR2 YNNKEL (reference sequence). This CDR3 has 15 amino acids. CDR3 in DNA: TGTGCCAGCAGCCAAAGAGGGGGTAACACCGGGGAGCTGTTTTTT. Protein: CASSQRGGNTGELFF. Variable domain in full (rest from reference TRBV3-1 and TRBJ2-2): DTAVSQTPKYLVTQMGNDKSIKCEQNLGHDTMYWYKQDSKKFLKIMFSYNNKELIINETVPNRFSPKSPDKAHLNLHINSLELGDSAVYFCASSQRGGNTGELFFGEGSRLTVL.

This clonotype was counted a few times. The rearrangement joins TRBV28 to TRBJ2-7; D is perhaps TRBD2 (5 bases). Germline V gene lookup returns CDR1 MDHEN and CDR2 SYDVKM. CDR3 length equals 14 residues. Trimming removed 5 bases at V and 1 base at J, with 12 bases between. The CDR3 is CASSPSGKSYEQYF. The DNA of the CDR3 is TGTGCCAGCAGTCCCTCCGGGAAATCCTACGAGCAGTACTTC.

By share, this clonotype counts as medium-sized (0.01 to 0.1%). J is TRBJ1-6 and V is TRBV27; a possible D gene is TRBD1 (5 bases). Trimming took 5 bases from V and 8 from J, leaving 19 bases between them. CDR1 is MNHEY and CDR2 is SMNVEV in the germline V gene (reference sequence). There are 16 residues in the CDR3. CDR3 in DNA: TGTGCCAGCAGTCGGATGGTGGGACCCGGGGATTCACCCCTCCACTTT. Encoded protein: CASSRMVGPGDSPLHF.

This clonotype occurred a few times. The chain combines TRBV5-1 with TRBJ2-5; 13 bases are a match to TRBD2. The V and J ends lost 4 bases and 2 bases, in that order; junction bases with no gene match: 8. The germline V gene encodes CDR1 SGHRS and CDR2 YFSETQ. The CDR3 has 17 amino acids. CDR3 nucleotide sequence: TGCGCCAGCAGCCTACAGACTAGCGGGGGGACTCAAGAGACCCAGTACTTC. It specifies CASSLQTSGGTQETQYF.

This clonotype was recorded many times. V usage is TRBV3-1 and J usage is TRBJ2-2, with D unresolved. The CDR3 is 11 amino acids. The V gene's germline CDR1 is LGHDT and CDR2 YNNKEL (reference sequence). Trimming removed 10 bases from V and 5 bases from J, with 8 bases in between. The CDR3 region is CATSWTGELFF. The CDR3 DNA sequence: TGTGCCACCTCTTGGACCGGGGAGCTGTTTTTT. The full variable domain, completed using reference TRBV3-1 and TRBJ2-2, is DTAVSQTPKYLVTQMGNDKSIKCEQNLGHDTMYWYKQDSKKFLKIMFSYNNKELIINETVPNRFSPKSPDKAHLNLHINSLELGDSAVYFCATSWTGELFFGEGSRLTVL.

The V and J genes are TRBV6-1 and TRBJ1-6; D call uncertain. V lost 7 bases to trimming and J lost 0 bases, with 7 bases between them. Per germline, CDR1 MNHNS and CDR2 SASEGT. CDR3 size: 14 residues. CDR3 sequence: CASMDLSYNSPLHF. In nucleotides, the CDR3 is TGTGCCAGCATGGACCTCTCCTATAATTCACCCCTCCACTTT.

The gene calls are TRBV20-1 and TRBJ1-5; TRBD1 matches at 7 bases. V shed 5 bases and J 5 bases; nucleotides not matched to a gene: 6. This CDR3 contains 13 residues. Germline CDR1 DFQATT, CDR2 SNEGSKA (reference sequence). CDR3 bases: TGCAGTGCTGAACAGGGGATAGATCAGCCCCAGCATTTT. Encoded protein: CSAEQGIDQPQHF.

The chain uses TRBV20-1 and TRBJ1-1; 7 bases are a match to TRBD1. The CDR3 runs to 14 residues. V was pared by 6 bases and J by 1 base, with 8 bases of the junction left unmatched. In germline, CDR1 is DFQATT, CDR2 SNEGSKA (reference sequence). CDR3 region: CSARTGVKNTEAFF. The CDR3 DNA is TGCAGTGCCAGAACAGGGGTAAAGAACACTGAAGCTTTCTTT.